The T cell receptor beta chain under discussion was sequenced for a study of human T cells and chemical hapten exposure. The wider study: During the roughly 25-week study period, patients had diphenylcyclopropenone applied to the scalp every week.

Time point here: patch test 2, 6 weeks after DPC sensitization. The treatment is: therapeutic diphenylcyclopropenone sensitization with weekly scalp DPC. This clonotype has at least ten counts. CDR3 length: 14 amino acids. V lost 4 bases to trimming and J lost 4 bases; unmatched junction nucleotides: 7. Germline-derived CDR1 and CDR2 are DFQATT and SNEGSKA (reference sequence). TCRdb redid the calling of the RACE reads with MiXCR, one entry per CDR3 protein. The data show about 380,000 distinct CDR3 sequences, roughly 6% seen once. This chain links TRBV20-1 with TRBJ1-2; 9 bases match TRBD1. This specimen was whole blood, taken in connection with sensitization to the hapten diphenylcyclopropenone (DPC). The receptor's source is a woman in her late teens or twenties with alopecia areata. Some clones in this sample may be carry-over from other donors' samples. CDR3 nucleotides: TGCAGTGCTACCGGGACAGGGCTAACCTATGGCTACACCTTC. It yields the protein CSATGTGLTYGYTF.